This T cell receptor (beta chain) stems from a study of regulatory T cells in long-lasting Graves disease (dated by TCRdb to the early 2020s). Study-level background: Antithyroid drugs had been taken for less than 3 months by newly diagnosed Graves' disease patients. This study used TCR sequencing and RNA sequencing of peripheral blood to compare persistent Graves' disease patients against newly diagnosed Graves' disease patients. The study was registered as a clinical trial and conducted in China. A total of 33 samples underwent TCR sequencing: about 13 from persistent and about 20 from newly diagnosed Graves' disease patients. General findings and caveats noted by the study authors: Sequencing and analysis were limited to the TCR beta chain. Preferential use of TRBV28, TRBJ1-2 and TRBJ2-5 was observed in persistent disease, whereas TRBV20-1 and TRBJ2-1 were favored in newly diagnosed disease. Only peripheral blood was studied, because thyroid tissue, the primary lesion, was inaccessible. Compared with newly diagnosed patients, patients with persistent Graves' disease had lower TCR Shannon entropy and fewer highly expanded clones, which suggests clonal expansion. Persistent patients shared more public clonotypes among themselves (approximately 2,500) than newly diagnosed patients did (more than 950). The authors acknowledged the small sample size as a limitation that may reduce accuracy.

Interpreted using the paper, the time point label stands for: newly diagnosed GD, antithyroid drugs for less than 3 months. For both TCR sequencing and RNA sequencing, RNA was extracted from PBMCs using TRIzol. The diagnosis of Graves' disease was made according to American Thyroid Association guidelines. Patients were recruited from an endocrinology department in Xi'an, China. Each patient gave approximately 10 milliliters of peripheral blood, collected in an EDTA anticoagulant tube. Ficoll Paque Plus density gradient separation was used to isolate PBMCs, and no further T cell sorting was done. An Agilent 2100 Bioanalyzer and agarose gel were used to assess RNA quality, and a NanoDrop 2000 was used to measure RNA concentration. The library was built by means of multiplex PCR. The run used an Illumina HiSeq 4000. CDR3 regions were amplified by Arm-PCR with iRepertoire HTBI primers to construct TCR beta libraries. Before sequencing, the PCR products underwent gel purification. In the original analysis: A total of fewer than 80 TRBV and about 13 TRBJ segments were identified across samples and were used for gene usage analysis of CDR3 amino acid clonotypes. COPE and FqMerger were used to merge filtered high-quality paired reads into contigs. BLAST was used to align contigs to IMGT TRBV, TRBD and TRBJ reference genes, and CDR3 was defined according to IMGT. Any clonotype with a frequency above 0.1% was counted as a highly expanded clone. Shannon entropy was used to measure repertoire diversity, and the Gini coefficient was used to measure V-J evenness. A clonotype found in more than one individual was treated as public. TCRdb applied fastp at Q25 and MiXCR to the public reads, then kept only in-frame beta chains. Rows are combined by CDR3 protein, so each entry shows the most common genes and DNA. The V and J calls here are based on TCRdb, not the publication. The sample records roughly 510,000 distinct CDR3 sequences, about 16% of which are singletons. About 12% of the sample is taken by the ten largest.

Details on this clonotype: The antigen this receptor binds is unknown. Base qualities were left out, and no much larger clone turns up one base away.

The germline V gene (reference sequence) provides CDR1 LNHDA and CDR2 SQIVND. Spanning cysteine to phenylalanine, the CDR3 consists of 12 amino acids. Only CDR3 DNA is held: 36 bases, read in frame from base 1. V loses 8 bases of germline sequence and J loses 3 bases, and the interval between the two ends is 9 bases. These same records also appear under a second study, on T cells in Graves' hyperthyroidism and ophthalmopathy. The second investigation adds: Stable Graves' hyperthyroidism was defined as the absence of progression to ophthalmopathy over 18 months of follow-up. Hyperthyroidism patients were newly diagnosed, with disease duration under 2 months, and aged 18 to 65 years. Exclusion was applied to patients with uncontrolled infections, other autoimmune diseases, pregnancy or lactation. Diagnoses were established on the basis of clinical symptoms, serum thyroxine and TRAb, thyroid ultrasound, and orbital computed tomography. The TCR CDR3 was subjected to a first round of RT-PCR using the HTBI primer set and the Qiagen OneStep RT-PCR kit. Most expanded thyroid clonotypes (frequency above 0.001) were also found in blood, which suggests that blood repertoires may mirror thyroid immune responses. A model built on a 13 V-J signature distinguished ophthalmopathy from stable hyperthyroidism, reaching 85% to 90% sensitivity and 81% to 83% specificity in cross-validation and 80%/75% in testing. During validation, the model predicted progression to ophthalmopathy a median of about 6.3 months ahead of onset, with around 71% sensitivity and roughly 75% specificity. A discovery cohort of about a hundred patients, about 40 with Graves' ophthalmopathy and approximately 57 with stable Graves' hyperthyroidism, was used to find distinguishing TCR V-J signatures. Whether ophthalmopathy could be predicted prospectively was tested in an independent validation cohort made up of under 20 hyperthyroidism patients plus 17 patients who later progressed to ophthalmopathy. The 75 to 100 discovery patients were divided at random into training and test sets in a 7:3 ratio. Thyroid tissue and blood T-cell repertoires from six Graves' hyperthyroidism patients were also compared in the study. Once sampling was done, hyperthyroidism patients were given methimazole at a starting dose of 30 mg daily, whereas ophthalmopathy patients were given high-dose intravenous methylprednisolone. A second multiplex PCR round built the libraries, followed by size selection and purification. Libraries were sequenced paired-end with 100 bp reads on an Illumina HiSeq2000. SOAPnuke was used to process the raw data, throwing out any read that contained adapters or uncalled bases, had a mean Phred below 15, or lacked an exact constant-primer or identifier match. High-quality paired reads were merged using COPE v1.2.5, and each unique nucleotide sequence was defined as a clonotype. Clonotypes were aligned to IMGT TRBV, TRBD and TRBJ reference segments using MiTCR v1.1. Only V-J combinations with frequency above 0.0001, covering about 99% of repertoires, were analysed. The TCS score was defined as the ratio of F50 (clonal expansion) to E x V (chaos), calculated using BLOSUM62-based TCRdist between CDR3 peptides within each V-J. Welch's t-statistics and random forest reduced around 550 V-J features to fewer than 15, which were used in a naive Bayes classifier (R e1071). Sample size was not statistically predetermined, and blinding of investigators to group allocation was not performed. The paper reports TCR Vbeta CDR3 sequencing of roughly 140 peripheral blood samples: around 45 ophthalmopathy, some 80 hyperthyroidism and approximately 17 progressor patients.

The chain links TRBV19 with TRBJ2-3, with the D gene not confidently named. The sequenced sample was peripheral blood mononuclear cells (PBMCs), obtained at new diagnosis, from a patient treated with antithyroid drugs. The sequence was collected from a man between 18 and 29 years old with Graves disease. Donor details come from another sample of the same person, matched by shared clones. The nucleotides read TGTGCCAGTCTTGGAGCGACAGATACGCAGTATTTT. Its amino acids are CASLGATDTQYF.